These T cell receptor beta chains were read from a single sample in a study of cytomegalovirus exposure and HLA in healthy donors. The table came from immunoSEQ multiplex PCR; TCRdb's copy has only in-frame clones and leaves some out. Of hundreds of thousands of clones listed, 82% were seen once; the top ten hold approximately 0.5%. Material: PBMCs. These receptors were obtained from a middle-aged woman in good health and CMV-seronegative. Both conserved end residues are part of each CDR3. The D gene is left open where the match is weak. Some rows mark clone size as missing; the rest say once, few, many or name a class of expanded clone.

v_gene	d_gene	abundance	j_gene	CDR3aa	CDR3nt
TRBV12-5	-	-	TRBJ1-1	CASGSDPGVVAEAFF	TGTGCTAGTGGTTCGGATCCAGGGGTGGTAGCTGAAGCTTTCTTT
TRBV20-1	-	-	TRBJ1-2	CSASRQNGYTF	TGCAGTGCTAGTCGCCAGAATGGCTACACCTTC
TRBV7-8	-	-	TRBJ1-3	CASSLVISQGSNTIYF	TGTGCCAGCAGCTTAGTAATTTCGCAGGGGTCGAACACCATATATTTT
TRBV2	TRBD1	-	TRBJ1-2	CASSTGGAYYGYTF	TGTGCCAGCAGTACAGGGGGCGCTTACTATGGCTACACCTTC
TRBV11-3	TRBD2	once	TRBJ2-5	CASSLGGTGTRNGETQYF	TGTGCCAGCAGCTTAGGAGGGACCGGGACTAGGAATGGGGAGACCCAGTACTTC
TRBV9	-	-	TRBJ2-3	CASSATGTLATDTQYF	TGTGCCAGCAGCGCCACGGGAACCCTGGCCACAGATACGCAGTATTTT
TRBV28	-	-	TRBJ1-2	CASSLGQGNYGYTF	TGTGCCAGCAGTTTGGGGCAGGGAAACTATGGCTACACCTTC
TRBV9	-	-	TRBJ2-1	CASSARLSSYNEQFF	TGTGCCAGCAGCGCGCGGCTGAGCTCCTACAATGAGCAGTTCTTC
TRBV6-6	-	few	TRBJ2-5	CASSPQGIRETQYF	TGTGCCAGCAGTCCCCAGGGTATCAGGGAGACCCAGTACTTC
TRBV7-8	-	-	TRBJ1-5	CASSLPGREIEGNQPQHF	TGTGCCAGCAGCTTACCGGGCAGGGAAATTGAGGGCAATCAGCCCCAGCATTTT
TRBV29-1	-	-	TRBJ1-1	CSVGLVEGITEAFF	TGCAGCGTTGGGTTGGTGGAGGGTATTACTGAAGCTTTCTTT
TRBV13	-	-	TRBJ2-7	CASSLGVGHAADEQYF	TGTGCCAGCAGCTTAGGAGTGGGGCACGCCGCTGACGAGCAGTACTTC
TRBV9	TRBD1	-	TRBJ1-6	CASSVGTGNNSPLHF	TGTGCCAGCAGCGTAGGGACAGGGAATAATTCACCCCTCCACTTT
TRBV5-1	-	once	TRBJ1-2	CASSLGSGFQGYTF	TGCGCCAGCAGCTTGGGTTCAGGGTTCCAGGGCTACACCTTC
TRBV5-5	-	once	TRBJ2-5	CASSLGAAQYF	TGTGCCAGCAGCTTAGGAGCGGCCCAGTACTTC